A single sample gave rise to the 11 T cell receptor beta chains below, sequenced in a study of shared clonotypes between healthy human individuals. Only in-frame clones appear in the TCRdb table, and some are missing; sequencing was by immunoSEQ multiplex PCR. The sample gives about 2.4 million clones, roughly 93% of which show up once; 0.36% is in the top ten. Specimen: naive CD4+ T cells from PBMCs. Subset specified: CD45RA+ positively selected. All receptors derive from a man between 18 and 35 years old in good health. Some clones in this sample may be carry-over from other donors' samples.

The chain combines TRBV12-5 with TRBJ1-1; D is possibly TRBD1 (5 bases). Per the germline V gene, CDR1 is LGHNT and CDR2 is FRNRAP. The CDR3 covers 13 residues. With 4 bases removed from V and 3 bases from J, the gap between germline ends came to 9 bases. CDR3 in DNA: TGTGCTAGTGGTTCCCAGGGAGACACTGAAGCTTTCTTT. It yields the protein CASGSQGDTEAFF.

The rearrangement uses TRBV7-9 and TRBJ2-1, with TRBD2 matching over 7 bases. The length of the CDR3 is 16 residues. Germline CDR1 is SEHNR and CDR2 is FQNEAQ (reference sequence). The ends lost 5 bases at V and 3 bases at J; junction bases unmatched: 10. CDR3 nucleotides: TGTGCCAGCAGCCCGACACCGGGACTACTCTACAATGAGCAGTTCTTC. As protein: CASSPTPGLLYNEQFF.

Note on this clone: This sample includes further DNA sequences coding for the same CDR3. In DNA, the CDR3 is TGTGCCAGCTCACCTGAGACCTACGAGCAGTACTTC. Protein product: CASSPETYEQYF. The chain carries TRBV18 and TRBJ2-7, with D unresolved. Trimming took off 3 bases at V and 2 bases at J, with 5 bases between the two ends. Per germline, CDR1 KGHSH and CDR2 LQKENI. This CDR3 is built from 12 residues.

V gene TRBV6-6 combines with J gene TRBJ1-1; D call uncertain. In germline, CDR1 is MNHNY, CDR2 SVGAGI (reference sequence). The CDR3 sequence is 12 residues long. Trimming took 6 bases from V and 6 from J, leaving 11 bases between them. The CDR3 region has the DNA TGTGCCAGCAGACCCACGACTCCTGAAGCTTTCTTT. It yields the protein CASRPTTPEAFF.

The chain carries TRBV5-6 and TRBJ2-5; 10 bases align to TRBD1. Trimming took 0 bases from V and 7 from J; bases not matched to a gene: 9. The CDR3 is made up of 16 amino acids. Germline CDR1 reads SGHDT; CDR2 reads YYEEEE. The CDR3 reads CASSLVGTGASGTQYF. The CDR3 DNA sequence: TGTGCCAGCAGCTTGGTTGGGACAGGGGCATCCGGGACCCAGTACTTC.

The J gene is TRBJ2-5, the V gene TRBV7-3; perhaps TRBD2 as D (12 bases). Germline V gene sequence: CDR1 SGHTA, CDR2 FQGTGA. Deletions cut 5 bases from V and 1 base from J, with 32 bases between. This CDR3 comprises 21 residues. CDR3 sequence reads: CASSIGTGGSLLAGGQETQYF. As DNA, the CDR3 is TGTGCCAGCAGCATCGGGACAGGGGGATCGTTACTAGCGGGAGGCCAAGAGACCCAGTACTTC.

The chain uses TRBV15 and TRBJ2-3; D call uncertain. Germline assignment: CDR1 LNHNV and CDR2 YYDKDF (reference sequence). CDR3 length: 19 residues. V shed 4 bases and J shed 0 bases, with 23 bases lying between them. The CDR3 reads CATSKFSAPQYGSTDTQYF. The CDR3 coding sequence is TGTGCCACCAGCAAGTTTTCGGCACCCCAGTATGGTAGCACAGATACGCAGTATTTT.

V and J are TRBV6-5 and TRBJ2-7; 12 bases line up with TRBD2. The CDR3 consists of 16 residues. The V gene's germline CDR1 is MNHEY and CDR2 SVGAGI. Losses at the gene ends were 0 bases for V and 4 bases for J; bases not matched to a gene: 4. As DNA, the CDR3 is TGTGCCAGCAGTTACTCTAGGCTAGCGGGGGGGTACGAGCAGTACTTC. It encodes CASSYSRLAGGYEQYF.

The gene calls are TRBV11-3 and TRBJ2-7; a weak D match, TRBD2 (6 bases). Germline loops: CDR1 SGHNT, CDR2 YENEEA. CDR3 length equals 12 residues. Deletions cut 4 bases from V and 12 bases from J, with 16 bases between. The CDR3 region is CASSSREERVYF. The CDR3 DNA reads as TGTGCCAGCAGCTCTCGCGAGGAGCGGGTGTACTTC.

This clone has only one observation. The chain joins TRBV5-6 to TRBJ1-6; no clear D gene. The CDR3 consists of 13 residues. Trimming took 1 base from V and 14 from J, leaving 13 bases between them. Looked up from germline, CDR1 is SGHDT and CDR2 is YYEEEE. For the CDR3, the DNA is TGTGCCAGCAGCTTGCTTCAGGATAGGTCCCTCCACTTT. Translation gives CASSLLQDRSLHF.

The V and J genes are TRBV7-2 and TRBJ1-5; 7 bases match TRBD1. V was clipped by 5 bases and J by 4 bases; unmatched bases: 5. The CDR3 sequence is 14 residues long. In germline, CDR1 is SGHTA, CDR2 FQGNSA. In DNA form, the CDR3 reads TGTGCCAGCAGCCGACAGGGCCTAAATCAGCCCCAGCATTTT. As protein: CASSRQGLNQPQHF.